The rows below give T cell receptor beta chains drawn from one sample of a study of cytomegalovirus exposure and HLA in healthy donors. Libraries were prepared by immunoSEQ multiplex PCR; TCRdb keeps only in-frame clonotypes and omits some of them. The data show about 130,000 clones, approximately 82% seen once. Source material: PBMCs. Receptor source: a man aged 45 to 65 in good health and CMV-seronegative. CDR3s include the opening cysteine and the closing phenylalanine or tryptophan. The order of the fields is D gene, V gene, clone size, J gene, CDR3 DNA, CDR3 protein. D genes are given only for firm matches. Only some rows state a clone size, as once, few, many or a class for expanded clones.

TRBD2	TRBV2	-	TRBJ2-7	TGTGCCAGCAGTGAGAGGACTAGCAAGGGCTACGAGCAGTACTTC	CASSERTSKGYEQYF
TRBD1	TRBV19	-	TRBJ2-7	TGTGCCAGTAGTTTCCGGGACAGGTTATCCGAGCAGTACTTC	CASSFRDRLSEQYF
-	TRBV12-5	-	TRBJ1-5	TGTGCTAGTGGTTTGGTACAGGGGCCCCAGCATTTT	CASGLVQGPQHF
TRBD1	TRBV5-8	-	TRBJ2-1	TGTGCCAGCAGCTTGGCCAGGGGGTGGACGGGCGAGCAGTTCTTC	CASSLARGWTGEQFF
-	TRBV9	-	TRBJ1-6	TGTGCCAGCACGGGGGGTTTGAATTCACCCCTCCACTTT	CASTGGLNSPLHF
TRBD2	TRBV7-8	-	TRBJ2-7	TGTGCCACCAATAACGGGGGGTACGAGCAGTACTTC	CATNNGGYEQYF
-	TRBV19	once	TRBJ1-2	TGTGCCAGTAGTATTGGCCAGGGGCATAACTATGGCTACACCTTC	CASSIGQGHNYGYTF
-	TRBV4-1	-	TRBJ2-1	TGCGCCAGCAGCCCAAGCCGGACAAACAATGAGCAGTTCTTC	CASSPSRTNNEQFF
-	TRBV7-9	-	TRBJ1-1	TGTGCCAGCAGCCTACGCAACCGGAACACTGAAGCTTTCTTT	CASSLRNRNTEAFF
TRBD2	TRBV15	-	TRBJ2-1	TGTGCCACCAGCAGCCGACTAGCGTCGGGGAATGAGCAGTTCTTC	CATSSRLASGNEQFF
-	TRBV5-1	-	TRBJ2-1	TGCGCCAGCAGCCTTGACATTCGCTCCTACAATGAGCAGTTCTTC	CASSLDIRSYNEQFF
TRBD1	TRBV10-3	once	TRBJ1-5	TGTGCCATCAGTGGAGGGGACAGTACTAGCAATCAGCCCCAGCATTTT	CAISGGDSTSNQPQHF
-	TRBV5-6	-	TRBJ2-7	TGTGCCAGCAGCCGGGGAGGCAGTGGAACCTACGAGCAGTACTTC	CASSRGGSGTYEQYF
-	TRBV7-9	few	TRBJ1-4	TGTGCCACCTCGGAGGGAGGCCATGAAAAACTGTTTTTT	CATSEGGHEKLFF
-	TRBV5-1	-	TRBJ2-3	TGCGCCAGCAGCTTGAACAAGATAAGCACAGATACGCAGTATTTT	CASSLNKISTDTQYF
TRBD2	TRBV4-1	-	TRBJ2-5	TGCGCCAGCAGCCAAGTCGGGGGGACTAGGGAGACCCAGTACTTC	CASSQVGGTRETQYF
TRBD1	TRBV18	once	TRBJ1-1	TGTGCCAGCTCACCACCGGGGACAGGAGTGAACACTGAAGCTTTCTTT	CASSPPGTGVNTEAFF
-	TRBV19	-	TRBJ2-3	TGTGCCAGTAGTATGTCGACAGGTAGTTACACAAATACGCAGTATTTT	CASSMSTGSYTNTQYF
TRBD2	TRBV5-5	-	TRBJ2-7	TGTGCCAGCAGCTTGGTGACTAGCGGGGCTTACGAGCAGTACTTC	CASSLVTSGAYEQYF
-	TRBV10-3	-	TRBJ1-1	TGTGCCATCAGTGGGGGGCAGTATGCTGTAGCTTTCTTT	CAISGGQYAVAFF
-	TRBV6-4	once	TRBJ1-1	TGTGCCAGCAGCCCGGAGGGAGTGGGCACTGAAGCTTTCTTT	CASSPEGVGTEAFF
TRBD2	TRBV7-8	-	TRBJ2-1	TGTGCCAGCATGGGCGGGGGGACGAACAATGAGCAGTTCTTC	CASMGGGTNNEQFF
TRBD1	TRBV2	few	TRBJ1-5	TGTGCCAGCTCGACTTGGACAGGGGGCAATCAGCCCCAGCATTTT	CASSTWTGGNQPQHF
-	TRBV4-1	-	TRBJ1-2	TGCGCCAGCAGCCCCGCCGGGACTTACAGCTATGGCTACACCTTC	CASSPAGTYSYGYTF
-	TRBV6-6	few	TRBJ1-1	TGTGCCAGCACTACGGGGGGCTGGACTGAAGCTTTCTTT	CASTTGGWTEAFF
TRBD1	TRBV5-4	few	TRBJ2-6	TGTGCCAGCAGACCGACAGGGGGATTTTCTGGGGCCAACGTCCTGACTTTC	CASRPTGGFSGANVLTF
-	TRBV10-3	-	TRBJ1-5	TGTGCCTCCAGGAGAGGGACCGGGAGTCAGCCCCAGCATTTT	CASRRGTGSQPQHF
TRBD1	TRBV29-1	-	TRBJ1-2	TGCAGCGTTGAAGATTGGAGACAGGGCGAAGGCTACACCTTC	CSVEDWRQGEGYTF
TRBD2	TRBV7-8	-	TRBJ2-3	TGTGCCAGCAGCCCCCCTGGACTAGCAGGAGATACGCAGTATTTT	CASSPPGLAGDTQYF
-	TRBV4-2	-	TRBJ2-1	TGTGCCAGCAGCCGAAGACTCAATGAGCAGTTCTTC	CASSRRLNEQFF
TRBD1	TRBV29-1	-	TRBJ2-5	TGCAGCGTTGTCGAAGACAGGGTGGGATGGACCCAGTACTTC	CSVVEDRVGWTQYF
-	TRBV11-2	-	TRBJ2-3	TGTGCCAGCAGCTTAGATCGGTTGCTTTTTGCAGGGTATACGCAGTATTTT	CASSLDRLLFAGYTQYF
-	TRBV4-1	-	TRBJ1-1	TGCGCCAGCAGCCAAGAACCGGGGGGAGACACTGAAGCTTTCTTT	CASSQEPGGDTEAFF
-	TRBV2	-	TRBJ2-6	TGTGCCAGCAGTGAGGCAGGGATTGGGGCCAACGTCCTGACTTTC	CASSEAGIGANVLTF
-	TRBV30	-	TRBJ1-1	TGTGCCTTTCAGGGTTACACTGAAGCTTTCTTT	CAFQGYTEAFF
-	TRBV27	-	TRBJ2-7	TGTGCCAGCAGTTTACTGTCGGGGGACAGCGCCTACGAGCAGTACTTC	CASSLLSGDSAYEQYF
TRBD2	TRBV5-1	-	TRBJ2-7	TGCGCCAGCAGCTTGGGGGAGGGGCTAGCGGGCCTCTACGAGCAGTACTTC	CASSLGEGLAGLYEQYF
-	TRBV6-1	-	TRBJ1-5	TGTGCCAGCAGTGAATTAAAGGGGCGAGGAAGTAGCAATCAGCCCCAGCATTTT	CASSELKGRGSSNQPQHF
TRBD1	TRBV2	-	TRBJ1-6	TGTGCCAGCAGTCGGACAGGCGGTAATTCACCCCTCCACTTT	CASSRTGGNSPLHF
TRBD1	TRBV9	-	TRBJ2-7	TGTGCCAGCAGCGCCGGGACAGGGTGGTACGAGCAGTACTTC	CASSAGTGWYEQYF